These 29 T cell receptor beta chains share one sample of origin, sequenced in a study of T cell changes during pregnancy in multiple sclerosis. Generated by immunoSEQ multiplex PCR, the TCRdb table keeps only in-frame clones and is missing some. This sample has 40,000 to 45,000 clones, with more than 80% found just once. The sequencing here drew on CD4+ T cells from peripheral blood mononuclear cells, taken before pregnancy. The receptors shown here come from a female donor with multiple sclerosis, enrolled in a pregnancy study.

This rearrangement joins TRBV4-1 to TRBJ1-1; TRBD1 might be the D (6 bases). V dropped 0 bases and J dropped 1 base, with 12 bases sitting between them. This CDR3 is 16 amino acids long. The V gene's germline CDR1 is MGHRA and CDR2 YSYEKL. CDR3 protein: CASSQDLTGKNTEAFF. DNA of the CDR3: TGCGCCAGCAGCCAAGATTTAACAGGGAAGAACACTGAAGCTTTCTTT.

The CDR3 nucleotides read TGCGCCAGCAGCTTGGTTAGCGGGTCCTACAATGAGCAGTTCTTC. Its protein product is CASSLVSGSYNEQFF. This chain connects TRBV5-1 to TRBJ2-1, with 7 bases that match TRBD2. V dropped 0 bases and J dropped 1; count of bases not matched to a gene: 1. CDR1 and CDR2 (germline): SGHRS, YFSETQ. This CDR3 spans 15 amino acids.

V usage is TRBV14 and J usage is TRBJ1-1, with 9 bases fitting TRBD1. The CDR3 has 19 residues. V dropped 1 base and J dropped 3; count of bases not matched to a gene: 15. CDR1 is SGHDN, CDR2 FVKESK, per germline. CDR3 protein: CASSQVRQGVWNGYTEAFF. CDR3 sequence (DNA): TGTGCCAGCAGCCAAGTTCGACAGGGGGTTTGGAATGGTTACACTGAAGCTTTCTTT.

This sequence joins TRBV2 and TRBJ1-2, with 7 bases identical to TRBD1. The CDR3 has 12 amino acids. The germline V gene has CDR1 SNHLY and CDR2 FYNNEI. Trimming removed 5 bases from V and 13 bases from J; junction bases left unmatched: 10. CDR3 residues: CASSPGQTSGTF. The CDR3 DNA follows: TGTGCCAGCAGTCCGGGACAGACATCAGGCACCTTC.

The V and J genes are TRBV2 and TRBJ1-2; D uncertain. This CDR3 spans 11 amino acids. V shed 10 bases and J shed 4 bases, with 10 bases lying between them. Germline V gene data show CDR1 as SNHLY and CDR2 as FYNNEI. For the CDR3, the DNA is TGTGCCATCACAGTTGGCTATGGCTACACCTTC. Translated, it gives CAITVGYGYTF.

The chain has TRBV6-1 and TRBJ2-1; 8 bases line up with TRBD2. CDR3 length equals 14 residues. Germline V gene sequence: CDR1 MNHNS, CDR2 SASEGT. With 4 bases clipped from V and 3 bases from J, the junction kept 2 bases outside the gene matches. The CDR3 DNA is TGTGCCAGCAGTGCGGGAGGGGGCTACAATGAGCAGTTCTTC. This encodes CASSAGGGYNEQFF.

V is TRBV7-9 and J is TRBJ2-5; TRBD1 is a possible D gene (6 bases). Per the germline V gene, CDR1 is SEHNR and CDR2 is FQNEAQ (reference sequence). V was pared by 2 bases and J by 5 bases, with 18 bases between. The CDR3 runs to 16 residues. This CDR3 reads CASSLPLRQARETQYF. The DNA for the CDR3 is TGTGCCAGCAGCTTACCCCTTCGACAGGCGAGGGAGACCCAGTACTTC.

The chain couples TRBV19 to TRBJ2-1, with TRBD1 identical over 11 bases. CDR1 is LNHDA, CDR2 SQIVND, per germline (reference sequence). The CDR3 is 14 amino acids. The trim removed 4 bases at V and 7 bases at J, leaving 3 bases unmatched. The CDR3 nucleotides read TGTGCCAGTAGTAGCCGGGACAGGGGGAATGAGCAGTTCTTC. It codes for CASSSRDRGNEQFF.

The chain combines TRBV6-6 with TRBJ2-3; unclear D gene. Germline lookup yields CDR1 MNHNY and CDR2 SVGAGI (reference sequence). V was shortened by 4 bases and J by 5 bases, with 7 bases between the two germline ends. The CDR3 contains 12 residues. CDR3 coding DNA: TGTGCCAGCAGTTCGGTCTTAGATACGCAGTATTTT. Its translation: CASSSVLDTQYF.

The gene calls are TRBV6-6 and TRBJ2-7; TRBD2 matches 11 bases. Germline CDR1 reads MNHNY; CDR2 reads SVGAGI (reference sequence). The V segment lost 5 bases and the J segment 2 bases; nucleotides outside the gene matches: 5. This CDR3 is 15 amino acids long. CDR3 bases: TGTGCCAGCAGTCTCTCGACTAGCGGGGCCTACGAGCAGTACTTC. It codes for CASSLSTSGAYEQYF.

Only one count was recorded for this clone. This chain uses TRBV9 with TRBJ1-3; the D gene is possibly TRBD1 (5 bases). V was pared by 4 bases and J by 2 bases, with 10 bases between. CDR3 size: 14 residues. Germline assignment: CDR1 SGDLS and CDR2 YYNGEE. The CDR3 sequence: CASSPSTAGNTIYF. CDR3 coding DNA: TGTGCCAGCAGCCCGTCGACAGCTGGAAACACCATATATTTT.

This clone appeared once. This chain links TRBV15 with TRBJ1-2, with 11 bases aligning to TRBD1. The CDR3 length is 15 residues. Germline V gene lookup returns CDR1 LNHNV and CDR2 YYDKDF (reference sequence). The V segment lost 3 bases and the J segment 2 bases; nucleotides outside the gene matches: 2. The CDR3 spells CATSRGQGVNYGYTF. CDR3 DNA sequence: TGTGCCACCAGCAGGGGACAGGGGGTAAACTATGGCTACACCTTC.

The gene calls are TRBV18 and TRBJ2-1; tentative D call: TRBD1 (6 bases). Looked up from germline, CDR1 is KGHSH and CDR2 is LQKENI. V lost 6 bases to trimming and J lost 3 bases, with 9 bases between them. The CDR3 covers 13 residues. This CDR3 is CASSRDNYNEQFF. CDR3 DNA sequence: TGTGCCAGCTCCCGGGACAACTACAATGAGCAGTTCTTC.

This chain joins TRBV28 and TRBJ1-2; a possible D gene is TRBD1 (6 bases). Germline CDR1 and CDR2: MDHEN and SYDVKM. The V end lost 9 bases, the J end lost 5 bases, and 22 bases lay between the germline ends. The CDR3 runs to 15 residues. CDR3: CASIPNVGQRYGYTF. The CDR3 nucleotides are TGTGCCAGTATTCCAAATGTCGGACAGCGTTATGGCTACACCTTC.

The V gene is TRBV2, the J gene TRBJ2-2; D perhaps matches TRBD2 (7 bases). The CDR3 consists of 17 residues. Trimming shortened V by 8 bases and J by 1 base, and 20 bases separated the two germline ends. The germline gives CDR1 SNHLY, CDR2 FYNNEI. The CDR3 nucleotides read TGTGCCAGCCGTTCACGAGGGGGGGTCGTGAACACCGGGGAGCTGTTTTTT. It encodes CASRSRGGVVNTGELFF.

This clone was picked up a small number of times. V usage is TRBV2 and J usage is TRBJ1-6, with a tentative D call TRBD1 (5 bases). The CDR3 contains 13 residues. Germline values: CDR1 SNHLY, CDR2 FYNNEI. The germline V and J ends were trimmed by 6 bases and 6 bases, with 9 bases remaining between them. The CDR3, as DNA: TGTGCCAGCAGCCGGGGGGGTAATTCACCCCTCCACTTT. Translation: CASSRGGNSPLHF.

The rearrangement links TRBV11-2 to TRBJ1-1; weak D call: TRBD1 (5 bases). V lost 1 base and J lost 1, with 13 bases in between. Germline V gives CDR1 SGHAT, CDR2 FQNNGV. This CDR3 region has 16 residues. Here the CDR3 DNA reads TGTGCCAGCAGCTTAGTCCTAGGGGTGAGGAACACTGAAGCTTTCTTT. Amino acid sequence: CASSLVLGVRNTEAFF.

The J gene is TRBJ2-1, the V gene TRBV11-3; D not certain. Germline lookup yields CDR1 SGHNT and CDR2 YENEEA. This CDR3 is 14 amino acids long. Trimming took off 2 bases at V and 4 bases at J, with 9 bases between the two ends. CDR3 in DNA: TGTGCCAGCAGCTTATCCCCAGGATACAATGAGCAGTTCTTC. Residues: CASSLSPGYNEQFF.

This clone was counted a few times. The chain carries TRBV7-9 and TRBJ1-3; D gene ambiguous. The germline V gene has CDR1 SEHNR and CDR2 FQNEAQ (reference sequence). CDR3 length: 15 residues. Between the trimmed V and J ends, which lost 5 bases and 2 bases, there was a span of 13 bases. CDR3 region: CASSQADLPGNTIYF. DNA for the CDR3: TGTGCCAGCAGCCAGGCGGACTTACCTGGAAACACCATATATTTT.

Here the CDR3 reads CASSLDPGTAYEQYF. CDR3 DNA: TGTGCCAGCAGTTTGGACCCCGGGACAGCCTACGAGCAGTACTTC. The chain recombines TRBV28 with TRBJ2-7; TRBD1 agrees at 7 bases. V lost 3 bases, J lost 2 bases, and 7 bases stayed unmatched. Germline V gene data show CDR1 as MDHEN and CDR2 as SYDVKM. The CDR3 runs 15 residues.

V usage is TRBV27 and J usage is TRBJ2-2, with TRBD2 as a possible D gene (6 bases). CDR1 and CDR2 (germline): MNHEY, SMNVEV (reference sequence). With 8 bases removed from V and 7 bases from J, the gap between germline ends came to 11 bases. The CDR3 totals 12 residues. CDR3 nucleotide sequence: TGTGCCAGCGGGACTCTGGTCGGGGAGCTGTTTTTT. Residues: CASGTLVGELFF.

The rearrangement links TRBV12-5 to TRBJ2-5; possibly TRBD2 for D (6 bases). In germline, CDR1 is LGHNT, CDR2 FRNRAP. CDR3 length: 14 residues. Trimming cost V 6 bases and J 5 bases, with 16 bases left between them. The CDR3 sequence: CASGWGAGMETQYF. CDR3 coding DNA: TGTGCTAGTGGCTGGGGCGCGGGAATGGAGACCCAGTACTTC.

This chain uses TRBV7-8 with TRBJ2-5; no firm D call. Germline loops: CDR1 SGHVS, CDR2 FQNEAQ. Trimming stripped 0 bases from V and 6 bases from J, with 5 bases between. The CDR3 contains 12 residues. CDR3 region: CASSLAAQTQYF. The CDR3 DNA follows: TGTGCCAGCAGCTTAGCTGCGCAGACCCAGTACTTC.

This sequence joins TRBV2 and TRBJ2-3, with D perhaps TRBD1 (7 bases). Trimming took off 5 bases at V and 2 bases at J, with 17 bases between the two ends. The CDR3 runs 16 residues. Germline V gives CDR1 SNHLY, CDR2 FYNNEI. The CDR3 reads CASSFQQGTHTDTQYF. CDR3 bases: TGTGCCAGCAGTTTTCAACAGGGGACTCACACAGATACGCAGTATTTT. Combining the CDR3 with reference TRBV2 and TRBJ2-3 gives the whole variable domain EPEVTQTPSHQVTQMGQEVILRCVPISNHLYFYWYRQILGQKVEFLVSFYNNEISEKSEIFDDQFSVERPDGSNFTLKIRSTKLEDSAMYFCASSFQQGTHTDTQYFGPGTRLTVL.

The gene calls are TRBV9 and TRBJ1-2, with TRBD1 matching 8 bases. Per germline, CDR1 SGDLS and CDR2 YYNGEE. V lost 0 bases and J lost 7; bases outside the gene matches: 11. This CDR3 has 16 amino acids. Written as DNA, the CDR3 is TGTGCCAGCAGCGTAGATTTGACAGGGGTGGGGTTTGGCTACACCTTC. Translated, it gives CASSVDLTGVGFGYTF.

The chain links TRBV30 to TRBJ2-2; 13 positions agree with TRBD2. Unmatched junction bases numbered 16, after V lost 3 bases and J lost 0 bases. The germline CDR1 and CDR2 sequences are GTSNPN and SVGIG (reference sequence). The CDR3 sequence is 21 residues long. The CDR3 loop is CAWRVAGARGLAGTNTGELFF. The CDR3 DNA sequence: TGTGCCTGGAGGGTGGCGGGGGCGCGGGGACTAGCGGGGACGAACACCGGGGAGCTGTTTTTT.

CDR3 amino acids: CASSSTSGSSSGEQFF. In nucleotides, the CDR3 is TGCGCCAGCAGCTCGACTAGCGGGAGTTCGTCGGGTGAGCAGTTCTTC. The rearrangement links TRBV5-1 to TRBJ2-1; 12 bases match TRBD2. CDR3 size: 16 residues. With 3 bases clipped from V and 9 bases from J, the junction kept 10 bases outside the gene matches. Germline CDR1 is SGHRS and CDR2 is YFSETQ.

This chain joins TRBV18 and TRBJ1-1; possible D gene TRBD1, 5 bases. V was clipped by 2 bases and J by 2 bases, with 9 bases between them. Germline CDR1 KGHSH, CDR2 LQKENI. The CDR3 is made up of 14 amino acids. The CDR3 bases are TGTGCCAGCTCACCAATACAGGTCAACACTGAAGCTTTCTTT. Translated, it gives CASSPIQVNTEAFF.

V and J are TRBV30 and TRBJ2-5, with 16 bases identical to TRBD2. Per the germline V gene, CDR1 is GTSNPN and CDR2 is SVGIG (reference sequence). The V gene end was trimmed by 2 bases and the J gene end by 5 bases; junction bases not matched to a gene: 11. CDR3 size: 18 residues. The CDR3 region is CAWSPPGLAGGPVETQYF. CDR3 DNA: TGTGCCTGGAGTCCCCCGGGACTAGCGGGAGGGCCAGTCGAGACCCAGTACTTC.